This T cell receptor beta chain was sequenced during a study of cytotoxic CD8 clonotypes in ibrutinib-treated CLL. Study details: The sample average was 255,043 productive templates and 100,000 or so productive rearrangements.

Here immunoSEQ multiplex PCR was the method, and the copy in TCRdb shows in-frame clones only, minus some. The sample lists 70,000 to 80,000 clones, more than 75% occurring once. This clone was seen only a few times. Its antigen is undetermined. Study-wide findings and caveats: The study found baseline clonality above age-matched healthy donors, tracking circulating CD8+ T-cell counts. Clonality rose at ibrutinib response, held steady in sustained remission, and fell toward baseline at progression.

This TCR was recovered from a human donor with chronic lymphocytic leukemia. The sequences come from PBMCs, collected at disease progression, from a patient treated with ibrutinib.

The CDR3 protein is CASHRGIGQPQHF. DNA for the CDR3: TGTGCCAGTCACAGGGGTATCGGTCAGCCCCAGCATTTT. This sequence joins TRBV19 and TRBJ1-5; 7 bases are a match to TRBD1. CDR3 size: 13 residues. CDR1 and CDR2 (germline): LNHDA, SQIVND (reference sequence). J lost 6 bases, V lost 8 bases, and 7 bases had no gene match.